A single sample is the source of the 20 T cell receptor beta chains below, sequenced in a study of circulating CD8 cells and anti-PD-1 response in melanoma. Sorting of live CD3+CD8+TCRalphabeta+ cells by PD-1 and/or TIGIT gave four subsets. The QIAseq Immune Repertoire TCR panel built the libraries from roughly 16 ng of total RNA. In TCRdb, the reads were re-called with MiXCR into one record per CDR3 protein. This sample carries just over 1,500 distinct CDR3 sequences, around a tenth of them seen once, and the ten largest clones take roughly 5.9%. Here the sequenced sample was CD8+ T cells from PBMCs, taken at baseline or after one month of anti-PD-1 therapy (not recorded which). Receptors were obtained from a human donor with melanoma.

This clonotype is medium-sized within its sample. The chain recombines TRBV29-1 with TRBJ2-2; the D is unclear. Germline V CDR1 and CDR2: SQVTM, ANQGSEA. The CDR3 extends over 13 amino acids. Trimming cost V 6 bases and J 4 bases, with 12 bases left between them. CDR3 sequence: CSVGSDFTGELFF. CDR3 DNA: TGCAGCGTCGGTTCAGACTTCACCGGGGAGCTGTTTTTT.

In this sample, this clonotype turned up a few times. The genes are TRBV27 and TRBJ2-5; no firm D call. V was trimmed by 0 bases and J by 5 bases, leaving 4 bases between them. CDR1 and CDR2 from the germline V gene are MNHEY and SMNVEV (reference sequence). CDR3 size: 12 residues. CDR3 in DNA: TGTGCCAGCAGTTTATCTGGTGAGACCCAGTACTTC. Residues: CASSLSGETQYF.

By its share, this clonotype is medium-sized. J is TRBJ2-3 and V is TRBV7-2; tentatively, D is TRBD1 (6 bases). Deletions cut 5 bases from V and 1 base from J, with 22 bases between. The CDR3 is 18 amino acids. Per the germline V gene, CDR1 is SGHTA and CDR2 is FQGNSA. Here the CDR3 reads CASSPGEQGPGGTDTQYF. DNA for the CDR3: TGTGCCAGCAGCCCCGGGGAGCAGGGGCCCGGCGGCACAGATACGCAGTATTTT. Together with reference TRBV7-2 and TRBJ2-3, the CDR3 gives the full variable domain: GAGVSQSPSNKVTEKGKDVELRCDPISGHTALYWYRQSLGQGLEFLIYFQGNSAPDKSGLPSDRFSAERTGGSVSTLTIQRTQQEDSAVYLCASSPGEQGPGGTDTQYFGPGTRLTVL.

In this sample, this clonotype is large. The gene calls are TRBV7-2 and TRBJ2-3; 7 bases are shared with TRBD2. From germline, CDR1 is SGHTA and CDR2 FQGNSA. V lost 2 bases to trimming and J lost 1 base; unmatched junction nucleotides: 3. There are 15 residues in the CDR3. The CDR3 loop is CASSLWSGGTDTQYF. CDR3 sequence (DNA): TGTGCCAGCAGCTTATGGAGCGGGGGCACAGATACGCAGTATTTT. Combining the CDR3 with reference TRBV7-2 and TRBJ2-3 gives the whole variable domain GAGVSQSPSNKVTEKGKDVELRCDPISGHTALYWYRQSLGQGLEFLIYFQGNSAPDKSGLPSDRFSAERTGGSVSTLTIQRTQQEDSAVYLCASSLWSGGTDTQYFGPGTRLTVL.

The V call is TRBV30, the J call TRBJ2-1, with 7 nucleotides matching TRBD1. V was pared by 3 bases and J by 7 bases, with 6 bases of the junction left unmatched. Germline-derived CDR1 and CDR2 are GTSNPN and SVGIG (reference sequence). The CDR3 has 13 amino acids. CDR3 DNA: TGTGCCTGGAGCCAACAGGGGTGGAATGAGCAGTTCTTC. Its protein product is CAWSQQGWNEQFF.

This clonotype is labeled medium-sized (0.01 to 0.1%). The rearrangement uses TRBV19 and TRBJ2-1; perhaps TRBD1 as D (6 bases). CDR3 length: 16 amino acids. V was pared by 1 base and J by 1 base, with 11 bases between. Germline V gene sequence: CDR1 LNHDA, CDR2 SQIVND (reference sequence). The CDR3 DNA sequence: TGTGCCAGTAGTATAGGGGGGCAGGGGTCCTACAATGAGCAGTTCTTC. Residues: CASSIGGQGSYNEQFF.

On this clonotype itself: A read error may explain this, as a much larger clone is one base away. The V gene is TRBV12-3 or TRBV12-4, the J gene TRBJ2-5, with a weak D call TRBD1 (5 bases). Trimming removed 3 bases at V and 6 bases at J, with 17 bases between. This CDR3 comprises 15 residues. CDR3 sequence reads: CASSFPPGIEKTQYF. The CDR3 region has the DNA TGTGCCAGCAGTTTCCCTCCAGGGATCGAGAAGACCCAGTACTTC.

This clonotype is judged medium-sized (0.01 to 0.1%). The CDR3 loop is CASSVAGLSYEQYF. CDR3 nucleotides: TGTGCCAGCAGTGTCGCAGGACTTTCCTACGAGCAGTACTTC. The chain is built from TRBV25-1 and TRBJ2-7, with a weak D call TRBD2 (5 bases). V dropped 4 bases and J dropped 1 base, with 11 bases sitting between them. CDR1 is MGHDK, CDR2 SYGVNS, per germline. The CDR3 runs to 14 residues.

This clonotype has just a few counts. This rearrangement joins TRBV29-1 to TRBJ2-7; 9 bases line up with TRBD1. This CDR3 region has 12 residues. V shed 6 bases, J shed 4 bases, and the junction held 4 bases outside the gene matches. Germline CDR1 and CDR2: SQVTM and ANQGSEA. The CDR3 sequence is CSVPGQGYEQYF. CDR3 bases: TGCAGCGTGCCGGGACAGGGTTACGAGCAGTACTTC.

This clonotype is medium-sized in the sample. The chain uses TRBV23-1 and TRBJ2-5; D is unclear. TRBV23-1 is known as an ORF, though its function is uncertain. V was cut by 0 bases and J by 12 bases, with 2 bases left in between. The CDR3 totals 9 residues. CDR3 DNA sequence: TGCGCCAGCAGTCAATCGAAGTACTTC. It yields the protein CASSQSKYF.

Judged by abundance, this clonotype is large. For the CDR3, the DNA is TGTGCCAGCACCCCCACTAGCGGGGGGTACGATGAGCAGTTCTTC. It is translated as CASTPTSGGYDEQFF. The rearrangement joins TRBV9 to TRBJ2-1; 12 bases map to TRBD2. The ends lost 6 bases at V and 8 bases at J; junction bases unmatched: 9. The CDR3 totals 15 residues. Germline CDR1 and CDR2: SGDLS and YYNGEE. The full variable domain, rest sourced from reference TRBV9 and TRBJ2-1, is DSGVTQTPKHLITATGQRVTLRCSPRSGDLSVYWYQQSLDQGLQFLIQYYNGEERAKGNILERFSAQQFPDLHSELNLSSLELGDSALYFCASTPTSGGYDEQFFGPGTRLTVL.

By sample fraction, this clonotype is medium-sized. The chain uses TRBV18 and TRBJ2-3; 9 bases line up with TRBD1. Germline values: CDR1 KGHSH, CDR2 LQKENI. After removal of 2 bases from V and 0 bases from J, the junction contained 6 bases not matched to a gene. The CDR3 is 17 residues long. The CDR3: CASSPTGTGLSTDTQYF. CDR3 coding DNA: TGTGCCAGCTCACCAACCGGGACAGGGCTTAGCACAGATACGCAGTATTTT.

This clonotype is large by share. The chain recombines TRBV20-1 with TRBJ2-1, with D perhaps TRBD1 or TRBD2 (5 bases each). The CDR3 has 15 amino acids. V lost 3 bases, J lost 5 bases, and 17 bases lay in between. The germline gives CDR1 DFQATT, CDR2 SNEGSKA (reference sequence). The CDR3 DNA reads TGCAGTGCTAGCACCCGGGACGGATGGAACAATGAGCAGTTCTTC. Protein: CSASTRDGWNNEQFF.

The table lists this clonotype with a few counts. The V call is TRBV30, the J call TRBJ2-7; 7 bases fit TRBD1. The length of the CDR3 is 13 residues. Germline loops: CDR1 GTSNPN, CDR2 SVGIG (reference sequence). Losses at the gene ends were 5 bases for V and 5 bases for J; bases not matched to a gene: 9. CDR3 coding DNA: TGTGCCTGGGGACAGGTTTATTTAAACGAGCAGTACTTC. Protein product: CAWGQVYLNEQYF.

A note on this clonotype: A much larger clone lies one base from this, so it may be a read error. The gene calls are TRBV29-1 and TRBJ2-6; D not certain. Per the germline V gene, CDR1 is SQVTM and CDR2 is ANQGSEA. Trimming removed 2 bases from V and 1 base from J, with 6 bases in between. CDR3 length: 14 residues. The CDR3 DNA follows: TGCAGCGTTGAAACGGAGTCTGGGGCCAACGTCCTGACTTTC. This gives the protein CSVETESGANVLTF.

The V gene is TRBV19, the J gene TRBJ2-1; D is uncertain. Trimming cost V 7 bases and J 5 bases, with 18 bases left between them. This CDR3 has 15 residues. The V gene's germline CDR1 is LNHDA and CDR2 SQIVND (reference sequence). The CDR3 DNA reads as TGTGCCAGTACCACCCTCGCTGGTGGTCACAATGAGCAGTTCTTC. Amino acids: CASTTLAGGHNEQFF.

In this sample, this clonotype is medium-sized. J is TRBJ1-1 and V is TRBV10-2, with a weak D call TRBD1 (5 bases). The germline V and J ends were trimmed by 4 bases and 6 bases, with 6 bases remaining between them. CDR1 WSHSY and CDR2 SAAADI come from the germline V gene. The CDR3 is made up of 11 amino acids. CDR3 in amino acids: CASSGDSEAFF. The CDR3 DNA sequence: TGCGCCAGCAGTGGGGACTCTGAAGCTTTCTTT.

This clonotype is categorized as medium-sized (0.01 to 0.1%). V gene TRBV6-6 combines with J gene TRBJ2-1, with D possibly TRBD1 on 5 matching bases. The CDR3 is 15 amino acids. The germline CDR1 and CDR2 sequences are MNHNY and SVGAGI (reference sequence). Deletions cut 2 bases from V and 2 bases from J, with 10 bases between. CDR3 bases: TGTGCCAGCAGTTACACCGGACAAGCCTACAATGAGCAGTTCTTC. It codes for CASSYTGQAYNEQFF.

The V gene is TRBV6-2 or TRBV6-3, the J gene TRBJ1-1, with D possibly TRBD1 on 5 matching bases. CDR1 MNHEY and CDR2 SVGEGT come from the germline V gene. Trimming took 2 bases from V and 7 from J, leaving 8 bases between them. This CDR3 has 12 residues. For the CDR3, the DNA is TGTGCCAGCAGTTACGAGACAGATGAAGCTTTCTTT. This encodes CASSYETDEAFF.

Only a few counts were recorded for this clonotype. The chain combines TRBV12-3 or TRBV12-4 with TRBJ2-3; 9 bases are a match to TRBD1. The CDR3 runs 15 residues. J lost 4 bases, V lost 5 bases, and 7 bases had no gene match. The DNA for the CDR3 is TGTGCCAGCAGTCCAGACAGGGGGATGGCAGATACGCAGTATTTT. It translates to CASSPDRGMADTQYF.